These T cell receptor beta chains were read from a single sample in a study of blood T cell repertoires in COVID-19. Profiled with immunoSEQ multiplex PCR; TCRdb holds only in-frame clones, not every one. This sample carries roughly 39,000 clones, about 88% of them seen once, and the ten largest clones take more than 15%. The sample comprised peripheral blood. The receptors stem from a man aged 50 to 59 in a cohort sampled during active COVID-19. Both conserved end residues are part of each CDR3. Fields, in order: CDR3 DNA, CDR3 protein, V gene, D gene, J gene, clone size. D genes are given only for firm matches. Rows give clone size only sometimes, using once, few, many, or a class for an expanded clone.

DNA: TGTGCCAGCAGCTCCCAGGCGCTCTCCTACAATGAGCAGTTCTTC
CDR3: CASSSQALSYNEQFF
V: TRBV7-9
D: NA
J: TRBJ2-1
size: many

DNA: TGTGCCAGCAGCTCCCCCTCAGGGTTCCACGAGCAGTACTTC
CDR3: CASSSPSGFHEQYF
V: TRBV7-2
D: NA
J: TRBJ2-7
size: NA

DNA: TGTGCCAGCAGCCCGAACTCCCCACACTTT
CDR3: CASSPNSPHF
V: TRBV7-2
D: NA
J: TRBJ1-6
size: NA

DNA: TGTGCCAGCAGCCCGCAAGCGGAGGGAGAGGAAGCTTTCTTT
CDR3: CASSPQAEGEEAFF
V: TRBV9
D: NA
J: TRBJ1-1
size: once

DNA: TGTGCCAGCAGGGTCAACTATGCAACTAATGAAAAACTGTTTTTT
CDR3: CASRVNYATNEKLFF
V: TRBV27
D: NA
J: TRBJ1-4
size: NA

DNA: TGTGCCACTCATTCGCCCGGGGGACTACCGGAAGCTTTCTTT
CDR3: CATHSPGGLPEAFF
V: TRBV28
D: NA
J: TRBJ1-1
size: NA

DNA: TGTGCCAGTAAGCCGGGACAGATGTTCTATAGCAATCAGCCCCAGCATTTT
CDR3: CASKPGQMFYSNQPQHF
V: TRBV19
D: TRBD1
J: TRBJ1-5
size: NA

DNA: TGTGCCGCGGATGGTGGGGGAAACACCATATATTTT
CDR3: CAADGGGNTIYF
V: TRBV19
D: NA
J: TRBJ1-3
size: NA

DNA: TGTGCCTGGAGTGGTCCGGGACAGGGGGCCGGGGAGCTGTTTTTT
CDR3: CAWSGPGQGAGELFF
V: TRBV30
D: TRBD1
J: TRBJ2-2
size: NA

DNA: TGTGCCACCAGCAGCGGACTAGCGGCAGAGACCCAGTACTTC
CDR3: CATSSGLAAETQYF
V: TRBV15
D: TRBD2
J: TRBJ2-5
size: NA

DNA: TGCGCCAGCAGCCAAGATGGGACAGACTACAATGAGCAGTTCTTC
CDR3: CASSQDGTDYNEQFF
V: TRBV4-1
D: TRBD1
J: TRBJ2-1
size: NA

DNA: TGTGCCAGCAGTTACTCAGGGGAATCACCCCTCCACTTT
CDR3: CASSYSGESPLHF
V: TRBV6-2/TRBV6-3
D: NA
J: TRBJ1-6
size: NA

DNA: TGTGCCAGCAGCTTAAACCCTAGCGGGGAGACCCAGTACTTC
CDR3: CASSLNPSGETQYF
V: TRBV11-2
D: TRBD2
J: TRBJ2-5
size: once

DNA: TGTGCCAGCAGCGGCCGGGACAGGGCTTATGGCTACACCTTC
CDR3: CASSGRDRAYGYTF
V: TRBV5-6
D: TRBD1
J: TRBJ1-2
size: NA

DNA: TGTGCCAGCAGCCCGGACAGGGTCCATGAGCAGTTCTTC
CDR3: CASSPDRVHEQFF
V: TRBV13
D: TRBD1
J: TRBJ2-1
size: NA

DNA: TGTGCAAGTCGTCCCTCAGAGACCCAGTACTTC
CDR3: CASRPSETQYF
V: TRBV12-2
D: NA
J: TRBJ2-5
size: once

DNA: TGTGCCAGCAGTGAAGAGGGAGGCTCTTTAATACAGTACTTC
CDR3: CASSEEGGSLIQYF
V: TRBV6-1
D: NA
J: TRBJ2-4
size: once

DNA: TGTGCCAGCAGCTTATATGGGCGTGGACTAGTGAGCACCGGGGAGCTGTTTTTT
CDR3: CASSLYGRGLVSTGELFF
V: TRBV7-9
D: TRBD2
J: TRBJ2-2
size: NA

DNA: TGCAGCGTTGAAGGGCTAGCCAAAAACATTCAGTACTTC
CDR3: CSVEGLAKNIQYF
V: TRBV29-1
D: NA
J: TRBJ2-4
size: NA

DNA: TGTGCCACCAGCAGAGAAGCGATCTCTTTAAATGAGCAGTTCTTC
CDR3: CATSREAISLNEQFF
V: TRBV15
D: NA
J: TRBJ2-1
size: once

DNA: TGTGCCAGCAGCCAAACAGGGGGCTTAACTGAAGCTTTCTTT
CDR3: CASSQTGGLTEAFF
V: TRBV7-9
D: TRBD1
J: TRBJ1-1
size: few

DNA: TGTGCCACCAGCAGAGTACCGGGACTAGCGGGAGGTGCGGATACGCAGTATTTT
CDR3: CATSRVPGLAGGADTQYF
V: TRBV15
D: TRBD2
J: TRBJ2-3
size: NA

DNA: TGTGCCAGCAGTCCCGGAGTAGCGGGGGCCCAGTACTTC
CDR3: CASSPGVAGAQYF
V: TRBV6-2/TRBV6-3
D: TRBD2
J: TRBJ2-5
size: once

DNA: TGCGCCAGCGTCTACGGGAACGGGGGTGAGCAGTTCTTC
CDR3: CASVYGNGGEQFF
V: TRBV5-1
D: NA
J: TRBJ2-1
size: NA

DNA: TGCAGCGTGCGAGACAGGGTGGAAGAGACCCAGTACTTC
CDR3: CSVRDRVEETQYF
V: TRBV29-1
D: TRBD1
J: TRBJ2-5
size: NA

DNA: TGTGCCAGCTCATATCAGGGGGGCTCTGAAGCTTTCTTT
CDR3: CASSYQGGSEAFF
V: TRBV18
D: TRBD1
J: TRBJ1-1
size: NA

DNA: TGTGCCAGCAGCTTAGTAGATAGCGGTAGCACAGATACGCAGTATTTT
CDR3: CASSLVDSGSTDTQYF
V: TRBV7-9
D: NA
J: TRBJ2-3
size: NA

DNA: TGTGCCAGCAGTTTAGTCGGGTTGGAGACCCAGTACTTC
CDR3: CASSLVGLETQYF
V: TRBV12-3/TRBV12-4
D: NA
J: TRBJ2-5
size: NA

DNA: TGTGCCTGGAGTGTAGGGGACAGTCGCAATCAGCCCCAGCATTTT
CDR3: CAWSVGDSRNQPQHF
V: TRBV30
D: TRBD1
J: TRBJ1-5
size: NA

DNA: TGTGCCAGCAGCCAGACTAGCGGGGCGGGCGAGCAGTACTTC
CDR3: CASSQTSGAGEQYF
V: TRBV7-2
D: TRBD2
J: TRBJ2-7
size: NA

DNA: TGTGCCAGCAGCCAAGCCGGGGGGGGGACTGAAGCTTTCTTT
CDR3: CASSQAGGGTEAFF
V: TRBV14
D: NA
J: TRBJ1-1
size: NA

DNA: TGTGCCAGCAGCTTCTGGCGGGAGACAGATACGCAGTATTTT
CDR3: CASSFWRETDTQYF
V: TRBV13
D: TRBD2
J: TRBJ2-3
size: NA

DNA: TGTGCCAGCAGCTCCAGCCGGACTAGTGATGAGCAGTTCTTC
CDR3: CASSSSRTSDEQFF
V: TRBV7-8
D: TRBD2
J: TRBJ2-1
size: NA

DNA: TGCGCCAGCAGCCAGGCAGGGATAGAAAACATTCAGTACTTC
CDR3: CASSQAGIENIQYF
V: TRBV4-3
D: NA
J: TRBJ2-4
size: NA

DNA: TGTGCCAGCACCCTACGGGACAGGGCAGATACGCAGTATTTT
CDR3: CASTLRDRADTQYF
V: TRBV7-9
D: TRBD1
J: TRBJ2-3
size: NA

DNA: TGTGCCAGTAGTCAGGATCATGAAAAACTGTTTTTT
CDR3: CASSQDHEKLFF
V: TRBV19
D: NA
J: TRBJ1-4
size: NA

DNA: TGTGCCAGTAGTCTCACGCACGGGGGGGGCCCGAACACCATATATTTT
CDR3: CASSLTHGGGPNTIYF
V: TRBV19
D: NA
J: TRBJ1-3
size: NA

DNA: TGTGCCAGCAGTGACTCGATGGGGGGGGCAGATACGCAGTATTTT
CDR3: CASSDSMGGADTQYF
V: TRBV6-4
D: TRBD2
J: TRBJ2-3
size: NA

DNA: TGCGCCCGCCCCGGGGGGCGGGGGGCCAACGAGCAGTACTTC
CDR3: CARPGGRGANEQYF
V: TRBV13
D: TRBD2
J: TRBJ2-7
size: once

DNA: TGTGCCAGCAGTGGACTAGCGGGAATTCTAGCAGATACGCAGTATTTT
CDR3: CASSGLAGILADTQYF
V: TRBV6-1
D: TRBD2
J: TRBJ2-3
size: NA

DNA: TGTGCCAGCAGCTCCGACAGGGTCTCCCTCGCTTCTAACTATGGCTACACCTTC
CDR3: CASSSDRVSLASNYGYTF
V: TRBV5-4
D: TRBD1
J: TRBJ1-2
size: NA

DNA: TGCGCCAGCAGCTTCAGCGGGGGAAACTACGAGCAGTACTTC
CDR3: CASSFSGGNYEQYF
V: TRBV5-1
D: TRBD2
J: TRBJ2-7
size: NA

DNA: TGTGCCAGCAGTTACCTTGACAGGGCTGGAAACACCATATATTTT
CDR3: CASSYLDRAGNTIYF
V: TRBV6-5
D: TRBD1
J: TRBJ1-3
size: NA

DNA: TGCGCCAGCAGCCAAGAAGCTTCCTCTGGGGCCAACGTCCTGACTTTC
CDR3: CASSQEASSGANVLTF
V: TRBV4-3
D: NA
J: TRBJ2-6
size: NA

DNA: TGTGCCAAGTGGATGCGGGGGGCGAATGGAAACACCATATATTTT
CDR3: CAKWMRGANGNTIYF
V: TRBV21-1
D: NA
J: TRBJ1-3
size: NA

DNA: TGTGCCAGCTCACGGGACGGTACAGGGGAACGCGAGCAGTACTTC
CDR3: CASSRDGTGEREQYF
V: TRBV18
D: TRBD1
J: TRBJ2-7
size: once

DNA: TGCGCCAGCAGCTTGGTCCCGGGACAAACGAACACTGAAGCTTTCTTT
CDR3: CASSLVPGQTNTEAFF
V: TRBV5-1
D: NA
J: TRBJ1-1
size: NA

DNA: TGTGCCAGCAGCTTAGTGGCGGGAGGCTTAAACACCGGGGAGCTGTTTTTT
CDR3: CASSLVAGGLNTGELFF
V: TRBV7-3
D: TRBD2
J: TRBJ2-2
size: NA

DNA: TGTGCCAGTCTCCGAGGGGGGGACCTCAATGAGCAGTTCTTC
CDR3: CASLRGGDLNEQFF
V: TRBV19
D: NA
J: TRBJ2-1
size: NA

DNA: TGCAGCGTTGAAGACCCGGGACAGTTCTTGTTTTTTGGCTACACCTTC
CDR3: CSVEDPGQFLFFGYTF
V: TRBV29-1
D: TRBD1
J: TRBJ1-2
size: NA

DNA: TGCGCCAGCAGCTGGGGGCCACCAGGACTAGCGGGAACCTACAATGAGCAGTTCTTC
CDR3: CASSWGPPGLAGTYNEQFF
V: TRBV5-1
D: TRBD2
J: TRBJ2-1
size: NA

DNA: TGTGCCAGTAGCCCCGGACAGAACTACGAGCAGTACTTC
CDR3: CASSPGQNYEQYF
V: TRBV19
D: NA
J: TRBJ2-7
size: few

DNA: TGTGCCAGCAGCTTAGTGGCAGCGGCAGATACGCAGTATTTT
CDR3: CASSLVAAADTQYF
V: TRBV11-2
D: NA
J: TRBJ2-3
size: NA

DNA: TGTGCCAGCAGTTTATACAGTCGTGGTGCCGGAAACACCATATATTTT
CDR3: CASSLYSRGAGNTIYF
V: TRBV28
D: NA
J: TRBJ1-3
size: NA

DNA: TGTGCCATCAGTGAGCCGGGACTAGCGGGAGCGGGCAATGAGCAGTTCTTC
CDR3: CAISEPGLAGAGNEQFF
V: TRBV10-3
D: TRBD2
J: TRBJ2-1
size: NA

DNA: TGCGCCAGCAGCCAGAACCTAGCGGGGGGGCCGGGTACGCAGTATTTT
CDR3: CASSQNLAGGPGTQYF
V: TRBV4-1
D: TRBD2
J: TRBJ2-3
size: NA

DNA: TGTGCCAGCAGTATTAGTACGGCAGATACGCAGTATTTT
CDR3: CASSISTADTQYF
V: TRBV6-5
D: NA
J: TRBJ2-3
size: NA

DNA: TGCGCCAGCAGCTATTCTCCCGGGGGGGCTGAAGAAAAACTGTTTTTT
CDR3: CASSYSPGGAEEKLFF
V: TRBV5-1
D: NA
J: TRBJ1-4
size: NA

DNA: TGTGCCAGCAGCCAAGAGCACAGCATGGCTTTCTTT
CDR3: CASSQEHSMAFF
V: TRBV3-1/TRBV3-2
D: NA
J: TRBJ1-1
size: NA